The present T cell receptor (beta chain) was sequenced within a study of blood T cell repertoires in COVID-19. The overall study: Samples taken during acute and convalescent COVID-19 were collected in the United States, Italy and Spain. The cDNA or gDNA used as material had been derived from T cells, B-cell-depleted T cells, or PBMCs.

Study processing details: By means of reference gene primer amplification, nucleated cell counts were estimated. Clones were read by immunoSEQ multiplex PCR, and TCRdb kept only the in-frame ones, dropping some. V and J calls and clone size come straight from that table; D and trimming were deduced from the DNA. Of about 94,000 clones in the sample, roughly 87% are singletons; the top ten hold around 4.5%. Looked up from germline, CDR1 is SNHLY and CDR2 is FYNNEI. The CDR3 extends over 15 amino acids. V was shortened by 7 bases and J by 1 base, with 16 bases between the two germline ends. The sample taken for sequencing was peripheral blood. This TCR came from a woman older than 75 with acute or convalescent COVID-19. V and J are TRBV2 and TRBJ1-1; perhaps TRBD1 as D (6 bases). CDR3 in DNA: TGTGCCAGCACCGGCACGACAGGAGCGAACACTGAAGCTTTCTTT. It specifies CASTGTTGANTEAFF.